The T cell receptor beta chain under discussion was sequenced for a study of T-cell memory formation after mild COVID-19. Study at large: In these data, TCR clusters were largely donor specific.

Unmatched junction bases numbered 5, after V lost 6 bases and J lost 2 bases. The germline V gene encodes CDR1 MRHNA and CDR2 SNTAGT. This CDR3 is built from 14 residues. As to this clonotype: Its antigen is unknown.

Notes on the study in general: In second-wave clones peaking day 37, SARS-CoV-2 specificity remained unconfirmed. CD4+ contracting clones were mainly CM and EM; CD8+ ones, EMRA. Some responding clones appeared in pre-infection memory, suggesting cross-reactive memory joined.

TCRdb re-analysed the 5' RACE reads in MiXCR, keeping a single row per CDR3 protein. The table records a few hundred thousand distinct CDR3 sequences, around 15% of them present only once. The V gene is TRBV6-4, the J gene TRBJ2-7, with 9 bases that match TRBD1. The sequencing input was PBMCs or a T cell subset sorted from them (not recorded which). The clonotype comes from a man aged 18-30 years who had mild COVID-19 (a few samples of this study predate the infection). Cell type and time point are not known. This CDR3 reads CASSRTGAAYEQYV. CDR3 nucleotide sequence: TGTGCCAGCAGCCGGACAGGGGCTGCCTACGAGCAGTACGTC.